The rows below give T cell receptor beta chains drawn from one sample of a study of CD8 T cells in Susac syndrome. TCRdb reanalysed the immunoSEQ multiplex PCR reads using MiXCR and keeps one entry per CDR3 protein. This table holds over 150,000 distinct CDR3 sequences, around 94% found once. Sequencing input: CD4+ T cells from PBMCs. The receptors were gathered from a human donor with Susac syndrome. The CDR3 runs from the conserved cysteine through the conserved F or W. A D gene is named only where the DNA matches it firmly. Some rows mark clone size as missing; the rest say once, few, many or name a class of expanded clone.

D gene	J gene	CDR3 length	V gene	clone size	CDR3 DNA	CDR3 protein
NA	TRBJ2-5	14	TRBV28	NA	TGTGCCAGCACTTCGTTGGGGGACCAAGAGACCCAGTACTTC	CASTSLGDQETQYF
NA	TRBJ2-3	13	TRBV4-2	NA	TGTGCCAGCAGCCGAAGTGAGGGGGATACGCAGTATTTT	CASSRSEGDTQYF
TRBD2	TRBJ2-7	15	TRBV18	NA	TGTGCCAGCTCACCACCGTCTAGCGGGAGATACGAGCAGTACTTC	CASSPPSSGRYEQYF
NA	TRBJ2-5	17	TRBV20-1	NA	TGCAGTGCAAAAACCTTTGCGGCGGACTACATAAAAGAGACCCAGTACTTC	CSAKTFAADYIKETQYF
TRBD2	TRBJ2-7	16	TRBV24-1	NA	TGTGCCACCAGTGATCCGGGTCTAGCGGAAGGGAACGAGCAGTACTTC	CATSDPGLAEGNEQYF
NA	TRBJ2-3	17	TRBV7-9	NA	TGTGCCAGCAGCTCGTCAATTTACGGGTTGGCTTCAGATACGCAGTATTTT	CASSSSIYGLASDTQYF
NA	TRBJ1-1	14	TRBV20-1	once	TGCAGTGCTAGAGATGCCGGGGCGCGGACTGAAGCTTTCTTT	CSARDAGARTEAFF
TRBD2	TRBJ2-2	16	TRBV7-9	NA	TGTGCCAGCAGACCCACTAGCGGCCGGAACACCGGGGAGCTGTTTTTT	CASRPTSGRNTGELFF
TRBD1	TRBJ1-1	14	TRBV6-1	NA	TGTGCCAGCAGGGCAGGACAGGGATGGACTGAAGCTTTCTTT	CASRAGQGWTEAFF
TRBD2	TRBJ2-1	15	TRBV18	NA	TGTGCCAGCTCAATTTTTAGCGGGCCGACCGGTGAGCAGTTCTTC	CASSIFSGPTGEQFF
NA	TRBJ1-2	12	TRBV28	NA	TGTGCCAGCAGTGTCACAGACTATGGCTACACCTTC	CASSVTDYGYTF
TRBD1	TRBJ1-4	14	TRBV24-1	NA	TGTGCCACCAGTGATAACAGGGGGCGAGAAAAACTGTTTTTT	CATSDNRGREKLFF
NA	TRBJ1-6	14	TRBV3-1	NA	TGTGCCAGCAGCCATATTGGGCGAGGTTCACCCCTCCACTTT	CASSHIGRGSPLHF
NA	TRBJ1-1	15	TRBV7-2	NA	TGTGCCAGCAGCTTAGCGCTAAACATGAACACTGAAGCTTTCTTT	CASSLALNMNTEAFF
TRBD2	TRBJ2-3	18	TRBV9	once	TGTGCCAGCAGCGTAGTAGGGGAACTAGCGGGGGGAACAGATACGCAGTATTTT	CASSVVGELAGGTDTQYF
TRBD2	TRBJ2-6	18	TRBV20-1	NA	TGCAGTGCATTGACCGGGACTAGCGGGACTCTTTACACGGACGTCCTGACTTTC	CSALTGTSGTLYTDVLTF
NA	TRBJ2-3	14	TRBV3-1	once	TGTGCCAGCAGCCCTGGGGCAGACGAAGGTACGCAGTATTTT	CASSPGADEGTQYF
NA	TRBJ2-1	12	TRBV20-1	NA	TGCAGTGCTAGAGATCCAGGGGTGGAGCAGTTCTTC	CSARDPGVEQFF
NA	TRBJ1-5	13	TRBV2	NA	TGTGCCAGCAGGGATTGGGGCAATCAGCCCCAGCATTTT	CASRDWGNQPQHF
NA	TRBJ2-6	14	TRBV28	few	TGTGCCAGCAGTTGGAGCTCTGGGGCCAACGTCCTGACTTTC	CASSWSSGANVLTF
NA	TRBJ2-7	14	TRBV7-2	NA	TGTGCCAGCAGCGGCGTAGCGCATGGCTACGAGCAGTACTTC	CASSGVAHGYEQYF
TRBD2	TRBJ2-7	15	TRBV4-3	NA	TGCGCCAGCAGCTACAGCGGGAGAGGCGCCTACGAGCAGTACTTC	CASSYSGRGAYEQYF
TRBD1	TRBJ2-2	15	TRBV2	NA	TGTGCCAGCAAACAGGGGTTTAGGGACACCGGGGAGCTGTTTTTT	CASKQGFRDTGELFF
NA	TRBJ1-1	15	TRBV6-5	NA	TGTGCCAGCAGTTCCCCCGCGTTGGGAGACACTGAAGCTTTCTTT	CASSSPALGDTEAFF
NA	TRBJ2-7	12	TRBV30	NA	TGTGCCTGGAGCGGGACCACCTACGAGCAGTACTTC	CAWSGTTYEQYF
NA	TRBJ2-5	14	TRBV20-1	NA	TGCAGTGCCGACCAGCTAGCGCTCCAAGAGACCCAGTACTTC	CSADQLALQETQYF
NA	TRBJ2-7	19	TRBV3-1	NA	TGTGCCAGCAGCCACGCACTGGGCTCGATAGACAGGAGAGACTACGAGCAGTACTTC	CASSHALGSIDRRDYEQYF
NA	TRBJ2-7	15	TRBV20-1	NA	TGCAGTGCCAAAATTCCAGGGAGTTCCCCCTACGAGCAGTACTTC	CSAKIPGSSPYEQYF
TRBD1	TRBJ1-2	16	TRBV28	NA	TGTGCCAGCAGTGATACAGGGGGGAGGATTTACCACGGCTACACCTTC	CASSDTGGRIYHGYTF
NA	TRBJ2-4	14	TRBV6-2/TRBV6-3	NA	TGTGCCAGCAGCGCAGGGTCGGCCAAAAACATTCAGTACTTC	CASSAGSAKNIQYF
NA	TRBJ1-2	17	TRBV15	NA	TGTGCCACCAGCAGAGAAGGGGGGACACAAGGGTACTATGGCTACACCTTC	CATSREGGTQGYYGYTF
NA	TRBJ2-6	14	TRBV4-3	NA	TGCGCCAGCAGCCAGGAGGTCGGGGCCAACGTCCTGACTTTC	CASSQEVGANVLTF
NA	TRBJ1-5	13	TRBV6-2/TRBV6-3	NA	TGTGCCAGCAGTTACCAATACAATCAGCCCCAGCATTTT	CASSYQYNQPQHF
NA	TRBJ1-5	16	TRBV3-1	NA	TGTGCCAGCAGCCCGAGTTGGGGCAGGGGAGAACAGCCCCAGCATTTT	CASSPSWGRGEQPQHF
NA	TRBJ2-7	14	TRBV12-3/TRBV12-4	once	TGTGCCAGCAGTGATAGCCGCAGCTCCTACGAGCAGTACTTC	CASSDSRSSYEQYF
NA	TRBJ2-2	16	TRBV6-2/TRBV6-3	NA	TGTGCCAGCAGTTACAACTGGGCACCCAGAACCGGGGAGCTGTTTTTT	CASSYNWAPRTGELFF
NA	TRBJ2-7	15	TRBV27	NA	TGTGCCAGCAGTCCACAGTCATTGCCCTCCTACGAGCAGTACTTC	CASSPQSLPSYEQYF
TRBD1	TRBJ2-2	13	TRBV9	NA	TGTGCCGGGGGGACAGGGAACACCGGGGAGCTGTTTTTT	CAGGTGNTGELFF
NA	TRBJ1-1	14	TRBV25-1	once	TGTGCCAGCAGTGAGAACAGGTTGAACACTGAAGCTTTCTTT	CASSENRLNTEAFF
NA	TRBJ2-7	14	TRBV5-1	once	TGCGCCAGCAGCTTGCTTGGACCGGGGGACGAGCAGTACTTC	CASSLLGPGDEQYF
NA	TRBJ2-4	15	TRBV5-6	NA	TGTGCCAGCAGCTTGGTCCACCTAGCCAAAAACATTCAGTACTTC	CASSLVHLAKNIQYF
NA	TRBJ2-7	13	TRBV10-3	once	TGTGCCACCGGAATACCCCCCTCCTACGAGCAGTACTTC	CATGIPPSYEQYF